The 28 T cell receptor beta chains below were found in one sample sequenced in a study of cytomegalovirus exposure and HLA in healthy donors. PCR employed 60 Vbeta and 13 Jbeta primers. Only in-frame clones appear in the TCRdb table, and some are missing; sequencing was by immunoSEQ multiplex PCR. The sample contains roughly 150,000 clones, roughly 80% of which appear only once. The sample taken for sequencing was PBMCs. These receptor sequences come from a boy aged 2 to 10 in good health and CMV-seronegative.

The chain employs TRBV16 and TRBJ1-4; perhaps TRBD1 as D (6 bases). The CDR3 loop spans 15 amino acids. The germline CDR1 and CDR2 sequences are KGHSY and FQNENV. V lost 2 bases, J lost 7 bases, and 14 bases lay in between. CDR3 nucleotide sequence: TGTGCCAGCAGCCAACTTCAGGGGAAGGGTGAAAAACTGTTTTTT. It specifies CASSQLQGKGEKLFF.

The chain employs TRBV7-9 and TRBJ1-3; D is unresolved. CDR3 length: 16 residues. Trimming pared 6 bases from V and 0 bases from J, leaving 15 bases between. Germline V gene lookup returns CDR1 SEHNR and CDR2 FQNEAQ (reference sequence). This CDR3 is CASRSWQDDSGNTIYF. The CDR3 nucleotides read TGTGCCAGCAGATCATGGCAGGATGACTCTGGAAACACCATATATTTT. Drawing the rest from reference TRBV7-9 and TRBJ1-3, the complete variable domain is DTGVSQNPRHKITKRGQNVTFRCDPISEHNRLYWYRQTLGQGPEFLTYFQNEAQLEKSRLLSDRFSAERPKGSFSTLEIQRTEQGDSAMYLCASRSWQDDSGNTIYFGEGSWLTVV.

This clone was recorded a few times. The rearrangement links TRBV19 to TRBJ2-7, with a tentative D call TRBD1 (6 bases). The germline V gene has CDR1 LNHDA and CDR2 SQIVND (reference sequence). Trimming took 2 bases from V and 0 from J, leaving 14 bases between them. This CDR3 is built from 16 residues. CDR3 nucleotide sequence: TGTGCCAGTAGTATATCTTGGCAGGGGAGCTCCTACGAGCAGTACTTC. Translated: CASSISWQGSSYEQYF.

CDR3 sequence: CASTSTGGWNTEAFF. CDR3 coding DNA: TGTGCCAGCACCTCGACGGGAGGCTGGAACACTGAAGCTTTCTTT. V and J are TRBV11-1 and TRBJ1-1; D uncertain. Between the trimmed V and J ends, which lost 7 bases and 1 base, there was a span of 16 bases. CDR1 and CDR2 (germline): SGHAT, FQDESV (reference sequence). This CDR3 contains 15 residues.

In its sample, this clone was seen a few times. V and J are TRBV5-8 and TRBJ1-1; D may be TRBD1 (6 bases). CDR1 is SGHTS and CDR2 is YDEGEE in the germline V gene. CDR3 size: 17 residues. V was trimmed by 5 bases and J by 0 bases, leaving 20 bases between them. The CDR3 sequence is CASSFRRTGTMNTEAFF. In nucleotides, the CDR3 is TGTGCCAGCAGTTTTCGGAGAACAGGGACCATGAACACTGAAGCTTTCTTT.

The chain couples TRBV7-2 to TRBJ2-7, with 8 bases identical to TRBD1. Losses at the gene ends were 3 bases for V and 2 bases for J; bases not matched to a gene: 18. The length of the CDR3 is 19 residues. Per the germline V gene, CDR1 is SGHTA and CDR2 is FQGNSA. The CDR3 spells CASSLYLSPKGDRTYEQYF. CDR3 nucleotides: TGTGCCAGCAGCTTGTACCTATCCCCCAAAGGGGACAGGACCTACGAGCAGTACTTC.

The chain combines TRBV11-3 with TRBJ2-1; 7 nucleotides agree with TRBD2. CDR1 is SGHNT, CDR2 YENEEA, per germline. Trimming cost V 1 base and J 3 bases; bases outside gene matches: 6. The length of the CDR3 is 16 residues. CDR3 amino acids: CASSLGAGVGYNEQFF. DNA for the CDR3: TGTGCCAGCAGCTTAGGGGCGGGAGTGGGCTACAATGAGCAGTTCTTC. The full variable domain, its missing parts supplied by reference TRBV11-3 and TRBJ2-1, is EAGVVQSPRYKIIEKKQPVAFWCNPISGHNTLYWYLQNLGQGPELLIRYENEEAVDDSQLPKDRFSAERLKGVDSTLKIQPAELGDSAVYLCASSLGAGVGYNEQFFGPGTRLTVL.

This clone was seen a handful of times. The chain combines TRBV5-4 with TRBJ2-1; 8 bases are a match to TRBD1. After removal of 4 bases from V and 4 bases from J, the junction contained 10 bases not matched to a gene. CDR1 is SGHNT, CDR2 YYREEE, per germline (reference sequence). The CDR3 is 16 residues long. CDR3 region: CASSQTGALSYNEQFF. The DNA for the CDR3 is TGTGCCAGCAGCCAGACAGGGGCTTTAAGTTACAATGAGCAGTTCTTC.

V and J are TRBV9 and TRBJ1-2, with 9 bases fitting TRBD1. The CDR3 consists of 14 residues. CDR1 and CDR2 from the germline V gene are SGDLS and YYNGEE. V trimming: 4 bases; J trimming: 7 bases; junction bases outside the gene matches: 8. CDR3 in amino acids: CASSLQGALGGYTF. CDR3 DNA sequence: TGTGCCAGCAGCCTACAGGGGGCCTTAGGTGGCTACACCTTC.

The rearrangement uses TRBV2 and TRBJ2-1; tentative D call: TRBD1 (5 bases). The CDR3 length is 15 residues. Germline V gives CDR1 SNHLY, CDR2 FYNNEI. V gave up 5 bases and J gave up 5 bases, with 16 bases separating them. The CDR3 sequence: CASSLTAPIDNEQFF. The CDR3 nucleotides are TGTGCCAGCAGTTTGACAGCCCCCATCGACAATGAGCAGTTCTTC.

This clone was seen more than once but under ten times. The rearrangement uses TRBV9 and TRBJ2-7; D call uncertain. Germline V gene data show CDR1 as SGDLS and CDR2 as YYNGEE. The CDR3 sequence is 13 residues long. V lost 1 base and J lost 1, with 6 bases in between. CDR3 coding DNA: TGTGCCAGCAGCGTAAGTACTTCCTACGAGCAGTACTTC. Residues: CASSVSTSYEQYF.

The rearrangement links TRBV5-1 to TRBJ1-6; D uncertain. The CDR3 length is 15 residues. Per germline, CDR1 SGHRS and CDR2 YFSETQ. V was trimmed by 1 base and J by 8 bases, leaving 13 bases between them. CDR3 sequence: CASSLSDQRDSPLHF. The CDR3 DNA reads TGCGCCAGCAGCTTGAGTGACCAGCGAGATTCACCCCTCCACTTT.

This chain uses TRBV6-5 with TRBJ2-1; the match to TRBD2 covers 7 bases. V trimming: 5 bases; J trimming: 7 bases; junction bases outside the gene matches: 11. The CDR3 extends over 15 amino acids. Germline V gene sequence: CDR1 MNHEY, CDR2 SVGAGI. DNA for the CDR3: TGTGCCAGCAGTCGACCAGGGAGGGCCCGAAATGAGCAGTTCTTC. Protein sequence: CASSRPGRARNEQFF.

The gene calls are TRBV5-1 and TRBJ1-4; D not resolved. The CDR3 runs to 15 residues. Germline CDR1 and CDR2: SGHRS and YFSETQ. Trimming removed 0 bases from V and 2 bases from J, with 8 bases in between. For the CDR3, the DNA is TGCGCCAGCAGCTTGGCGGGAGTTACTAATGAAAAACTGTTTTTT. Amino acid sequence: CASSLAGVTNEKLFF.

V and J are TRBV9 and TRBJ2-5; perhaps TRBD1 as D (5 bases). There are 14 residues in the CDR3. Germline-derived CDR1 and CDR2 are SGDLS and YYNGEE. Trimming removed 0 bases from V and 5 bases from J, with 11 bases in between. The CDR3 nucleotides are TGTGCCAGCAGCGTAGAGGGCAGGGATGAGACCCAGTACTTC. Protein product: CASSVEGRDETQYF.

The V call is TRBV29-1, the J call TRBJ2-7, with a tentative D call TRBD2 (6 bases). The germline V and J ends were trimmed by 2 bases and 5 bases, with 13 bases remaining between them. The V gene's germline CDR1 is SQVTM and CDR2 ANQGSEA. This CDR3 is 13 amino acids long. CDR3: CSVEYLSGHEQYF. DNA of the CDR3: TGCAGCGTTGAATATCTTAGCGGCCACGAGCAGTACTTC.

This clone was found once. V gene TRBV6-5 combines with J gene TRBJ1-3, with 9 bases fitting TRBD1. The V segment lost 6 bases and the J segment 3 bases; nucleotides outside the gene matches: 6. The CDR3 runs to 15 residues. CDR1 is MNHEY and CDR2 is SVGAGI in the germline V gene. The CDR3 sequence: CASRLQGARGNTIYF. CDR3 DNA sequence: TGTGCCAGCAGGCTACAGGGGGCGCGTGGAAACACCATATATTTT.

CDR3 loop: CASSLGTRGEGYTF. DNA of the CDR3: TGTGCCAGCAGCTTGGGAACCAGGGGAGAAGGCTACACCTTC. V usage is TRBV5-4 and J usage is TRBJ1-2; D possibly corresponds to TRBD1 (6 bases). The CDR3 has 14 amino acids. The germline V gene encodes CDR1 SGHNT and CDR2 YYREEE (reference sequence). Trimming cost V 0 bases and J 8 bases, with 14 bases left between them. The full variable domain, rest sourced from reference TRBV5-4 and TRBJ1-2, is ETGVTQSPTHLIKTRGQQVTLRCSSQSGHNTVSWYQQALGQGPQFIFQYYREEENGRGNFPPRFSGLQFPNYSSELNVNALELDDSALYLCASSLGTRGEGYTFGSGTRLTVV.

The genes are TRBV7-8 and TRBJ1-2, with 8 bases aligning to TRBD1. The CDR3 covers 15 residues. Per the germline V gene, CDR1 is SGHVS and CDR2 is FQNEAQ. Trimming took 0 bases from V and 2 from J; bases not matched to a gene: 2. In DNA, the CDR3 is TGTGCCAGCAGCTTAGCGGCAGGGGGCAACTATGGCTACACCTTC. Encoded protein: CASSLAAGGNYGYTF.

The V and J genes are TRBV10-2 and TRBJ2-5, with 7 bases lining up with TRBD2. This CDR3 has 13 residues. Germline V gives CDR1 WSHSY, CDR2 SAAADI. Trimming at V came to 2 bases and at J to 7 bases, leaving 4 bases not matched to a gene. CDR3 sequence reads: CASSEASGGTQYF. The CDR3 coding sequence is TGCGCCAGCAGTGAGGCTAGCGGAGGGACCCAGTACTTC.

The rearrangement uses TRBV4-3 and TRBJ2-1, with 7 bases lining up with TRBD1. The CDR3 is 17 amino acids. V shed 4 bases, J shed 0 bases, and the junction held 9 bases outside the gene matches. The germline V gene has CDR1 LGHNA and CDR2 YSLEER. CDR3 sequence: CASSRPTGLSSYNEQFF. CDR3 nucleotides: TGCGCCAGCAGCCGACCGACAGGGTTGAGCTCCTACAATGAGCAGTTCTTC.

The rearrangement links TRBV27 to TRBJ2-5, with a weak D call TRBD1 (6 bases). The J call may be in error: the DNA end matches TRBJ2-7 better. The CDR3 loop spans 13 amino acids. Germline lookup yields CDR1 MNHEY and CDR2 SMNVEV (reference sequence). The CDR3 is CASGRRGTYEQYF. For the CDR3, the DNA is TGTGCCAGCGGGCGCAGGGGAACCTACGAGCAGTACTTC.

The chain combines TRBV12-5 with TRBJ2-7; D unresolved. CDR3 length equals 15 residues. CDR1 LGHNT and CDR2 FRNRAP come from the germline V gene. Deletions cut 1 base from V and 1 base from J, with 11 bases between. As DNA, the CDR3 is TGTGCTAGTGGTTTGGCTCTTACAGTTTCCTACGAGCAGTACTTC. Translating it yields CASGLALTVSYEQYF.

The gene calls are TRBV11-3 and TRBJ2-1; 7 bases line up with TRBD2. Germline CDR1 and CDR2: SGHNT and YENEEA. V dropped 5 bases and J dropped 2; count of bases not matched to a gene: 15. The CDR3 consists of 18 residues. The chain's CDR3 is CASSTSITAGVPYNEQFF. Here the CDR3 DNA reads TGTGCCAGCAGCACCAGCATTACGGCGGGAGTGCCCTACAATGAGCAGTTCTTC.

This chain links TRBV5-1 with TRBJ1-2, with 9 bases aligning to TRBD1. Per the germline V gene, CDR1 is SGHRS and CDR2 is YFSETQ. CDR3 length: 18 residues. The trim removed 3 bases at V and 0 bases at J, leaving 12 bases unmatched. The DNA of the CDR3 is TGCGCCAGCAGCTCCCCGGGACAGGGCGCTTCCGCTAACTATGGCTACACCTTC. Translation gives CASSSPGQGASANYGYTF.

This chain joins TRBV9 and TRBJ2-5, with D tentatively TRBD2 (6 bases). V was shortened by 2 bases and J by 3 bases, with 14 bases between the two germline ends. Germline assignment: CDR1 SGDLS and CDR2 YYNGEE. This CDR3 contains 15 residues. In DNA form, the CDR3 reads TGTGCCAGCAGCGTCACCTCCCGCGGGGAAGAGACCCAGTACTTC. Protein sequence: CASSVTSRGEETQYF. Based on the CDR3 plus reference TRBV9 and TRBJ2-5, the full variable domain is DSGVTQTPKHLITATGQRVTLRCSPRSGDLSVYWYQQSLDQGLQFLIQYYNGEERAKGNILERFSAQQFPDLHSELNLSSLELGDSALYFCASSVTSRGEETQYFGPGTRLLVL.

This clone showed up just a few times. The chain has TRBV7-9 and TRBJ1-2, with TRBD1 matching over 8 bases. Per the germline V gene, CDR1 is SEHNR and CDR2 is FQNEAQ (reference sequence). V lost 4 bases to trimming and J lost 4 bases; unmatched junction nucleotides: 11. The CDR3 has 16 residues. CDR3 loop: CASSSLTGQDLYGYTF. The DNA of the CDR3 is TGTGCCAGCAGCTCATTGACGGGACAGGACCTCTATGGCTACACCTTC.

V is TRBV19 and J is TRBJ2-1, with D perhaps matching TRBD2 (5 bases). CDR1 LNHDA and CDR2 SQIVND come from the germline V gene (reference sequence). The CDR3 totals 12 residues. V dropped 1 base and J dropped 7 bases, with 5 bases sitting between them. This chain's CDR3 is CASSIAGNEQFF. CDR3 coding DNA: TGTGCCAGTAGTATAGCGGGGAATGAGCAGTTCTTC. The full variable domain, its missing parts supplied by reference TRBV19 and TRBJ2-1, is DGGITQSPKYLFRKEGQNVTLSCEQNLNHDAMYWYRQDPGQGLRLIYYSQIVNDFQKGDIAEGYSVSREKKESFPLTVTSAQKNPTAFYLCASSIAGNEQFFGPGTRLTVL.